The next 19 T cell receptor beta chains were all read from a single sample in a study of blood T cell repertoires in COVID-19. Produced via immunoSEQ multiplex PCR; TCRdb's table is partial and in-frame only. The data hold some 170,000 clones, with approximately 90% observed a single time. Specimen: peripheral blood. All receptors come from a woman in her forties or fifties with acute or convalescent COVID-19.

This chain links TRBV7-2 with TRBJ2-3; 9 nucleotides align to TRBD2. The CDR3 contains 15 residues. Germline lookup yields CDR1 SGHTA and CDR2 FQGNSA. V lost 5 bases and J lost 2; bases outside the gene matches: 5. The CDR3 DNA follows: TGTGCCAGCAGCCGTAGCGGGGGCCCCACAGATACGCAGTATTTT. It yields the protein CASSRSGGPTDTQYF. Using reference TRBV7-2 and TRBJ2-3 for the parts outside the CDR3, the full variable domain is GAGVSQSPSNKVTEKGKDVELRCDPISGHTALYWYRQSLGQGLEFLIYFQGNSAPDKSGLPSDRFSAERTGGSVSTLTIQRTQQEDSAVYLCASSRSGGPTDTQYFGPGTRLTVL.

The rearrangement joins TRBV6-2 or TRBV6-3 to TRBJ2-7, with TRBD1 matching 11 bases. The CDR3 totals 17 residues. Germline V gene sequence: CDR1 MNHEY, CDR2 SVGEGT. The V gene end was trimmed by 6 bases and the J gene end by 1 base; junction bases not matched to a gene: 11. CDR3 amino acids: CASSDRDRGRYSYEQYF. Here the CDR3 DNA reads TGTGCCAGCAGCGACCGGGACAGGGGGAGGTATTCCTACGAGCAGTACTTC.

The rearrangement joins TRBV11-3 to TRBJ2-5; 13 positions match TRBD2. The CDR3 covers 16 residues. The germline CDR1 and CDR2 sequences are SGHNT and YENEEA. V lost 5 bases and J lost 1; bases outside the gene matches: 4. The CDR3 protein is CASSLGLAGTQETQYF. DNA for the CDR3: TGTGCCAGCAGCCTGGGACTAGCGGGGACCCAAGAGACCCAGTACTTC. Looking up the rest from reference TRBV11-3 and TRBJ2-5 gives the full variable domain: EAGVVQSPRYKIIEKKQPVAFWCNPISGHNTLYWYLQNLGQGPELLIRYENEEAVDDSQLPKDRFSAERLKGVDSTLKIQPAELGDSAVYLCASSLGLAGTQETQYFGPGTRLLVL.

The chain uses TRBV24-1 and TRBJ2-1, with TRBD1 matching 9 bases. The CDR3 is made up of 14 amino acids. Per germline, CDR1 KGHDR and CDR2 SFDVKD. Unmatched junction bases numbered 1, after V lost 3 bases and J lost 5 bases. CDR3 sequence (DNA): TGTGCCACCAGTGATGGGACAGGGAACAATGAGCAGTTCTTC. Its translation is CATSDGTGNNEQFF.

The sample holds a few counts of this clone. V is TRBV12-5 and J is TRBJ1-1; possibly TRBD1 for D (5 bases). The CDR3 runs 12 residues. Trimming took off 4 bases at V and 9 bases at J, with 12 bases between the two ends. CDR1 and CDR2 (germline): LGHNT, FRNRAP. As DNA, the CDR3 is TGTGCTAGTGGTTCTCAGGGTAACCAAGCTTTCTTT. Translated: CASGSQGNQAFF.

The CDR3 bases are TGTGCCAGCAGCCCGAGGGCCCATGGACAGGGCCCAGATACGCAGTATTTT. Translated: CASSPRAHGQGPDTQYF. The rearrangement links TRBV21-1 to TRBJ2-3; the table's D call of TRBD1 was not tested on the DNA. TRBV21-1 is a documented pseudogene. CDR3 length: 17 residues.

V gene TRBV28 combines with J gene TRBJ1-5; 10 bases align to TRBD1. The CDR3 runs to 14 residues. CDR1 and CDR2 (germline): MDHEN, SYDVKM. The V and J ends lost 7 bases and 5 bases, in that order; junction bases with no gene match: 5. CDR3 protein: CASNLDRGYQPQHF. The CDR3 region has the DNA TGTGCCAGCAATTTGGACAGGGGGTATCAGCCCCAGCATTTT.

The chain combines TRBV11-2 with TRBJ2-1; the match to TRBD2 covers 8 bases. This CDR3 has 15 residues. Germline trimming cut 4 bases from V and 3 bases from J; bases unmatched to any gene: 5. From germline, CDR1 is SGHAT and CDR2 FQNNGV. This CDR3 is CASSSLAVDYNEQFF. The DNA for the CDR3 is TGTGCCAGCAGCTCACTAGCGGTAGACTACAATGAGCAGTTCTTC.

The chain links TRBV5-6 to TRBJ2-3; 8 bases match TRBD2. Looked up from germline, CDR1 is SGHDT and CDR2 is YYEEEE. The ends lost 4 bases at V and 3 bases at J; junction bases unmatched: 10. This CDR3 is built from 16 residues. The CDR3 loop reads CASSPLREGPTDTQYF. In DNA, the CDR3 is TGTGCCAGCAGCCCCCTACGGGAGGGCCCTACAGATACGCAGTATTTT.

V gene TRBV6-6 combines with J gene TRBJ1-1, with 9 positions matching TRBD1. V trimming: 4 bases; J trimming: 3 bases; junction bases outside the gene matches: 6. This CDR3 is built from 15 residues. Germline CDR1 and CDR2: MNHNY and SVGAGI (reference sequence). CDR3 coding DNA: TGTGCCAGCAGTTCCCCAGACAGGGGGGACACTGAAGCTTTCTTT. As protein: CASSSPDRGDTEAFF.

The genes are TRBV30 and TRBJ2-5; D gene ambiguous. V dropped 1 base and J dropped 5 bases, with 8 bases sitting between them. Germline loops: CDR1 GTSNPN, CDR2 SVGIG (reference sequence). This CDR3 spans 12 amino acids. The CDR3 DNA is TGTGCCTGGAGTGGCGGCGAGGAGACCCAGTACTTC. This gives the protein CAWSGGEETQYF.

The chain couples TRBV5-1 to TRBJ1-1; no firm D call. CDR1 and CDR2 from the germline V gene are SGHRS and YFSETQ. Trimming pared 7 bases from V and 1 base from J, leaving 14 bases between. The length of the CDR3 is 14 residues. The DNA for the CDR3 is TGCGCCAGCTCCGAGGAGCCTCGGAACACTGAAGCTTTCTTT. It is translated as CASSEEPRNTEAFF. Full variable domain (missing parts from reference TRBV5-1 and TRBJ1-1): KAGVTQTPRYLIKTRGQQVTLSCSPISGHRSVSWYQQTPGQGLQFLFEYFSETQRNKGNFPGRFSGRQFSNSRSEMNVSTLELGDSALYLCASSEEPRNTEAFFGQGTRLTVV.

CDR3 region: CASSQQTGANEQFF. The DNA for the CDR3 is TGTGCCAGCTCACAGCAGACAGGGGCAAATGAGCAGTTCTTC. This chain uses TRBV18 with TRBJ2-1, with 8 nucleotides matching TRBD1. After removal of 4 bases from V and 7 bases from J, the junction contained 6 bases not matched to a gene. The CDR3 has 14 residues. CDR1 KGHSH and CDR2 LQKENI come from the germline V gene.

This chain joins TRBV9 and TRBJ1-2; TRBD1 matches at 9 bases. CDR1 is SGDLS and CDR2 is YYNGEE in the germline V gene. The CDR3 spans 14 residues. After removal of 7 bases from V and 3 bases from J, the junction contained 7 bases not matched to a gene. The CDR3 sequence: CASGPGQGYYGYTF. The CDR3 nucleotides are TGTGCCAGCGGGCCGGGACAGGGTTACTATGGCTACACCTTC.

A note on this clone: A read error may account for a junction end that differs from germline. This rearrangement joins TRBV2 to TRBJ2-2, with D possibly matching TRBD2 (6 bases). The germline gives CDR1 SNHLY, CDR2 FYNNEI. The CDR3 is 11 amino acids. The CDR3 sequence is CASSEFSGVVF. CDR3 DNA sequence: TGTGCCAGCAGTGAATTTTCGGGGGTGGTTTTT.

V is TRBV12-3 or TRBV12-4 and J is TRBJ2-3; no firm D call. This CDR3 is 13 amino acids long. Trimming removed 3 bases at V and 0 bases at J, with 4 bases between. This CDR3 is CASSLRSTDTQYF. In DNA form, the CDR3 reads TGTGCCAGCAGTTTGCGGAGCACAGATACGCAGTATTTT.

V is TRBV28 and J is TRBJ2-2; 7 bases align to TRBD1. The J segment lost 6 bases and the V segment lost 6 bases, leaving 10 bases of the junction unmatched. The CDR3 is 15 amino acids. The germline V gene has CDR1 MDHEN and CDR2 SYDVKM. CDR3 DNA: TGTGCCAGCAGATCAGGGGGTGTTTCCTCCGGGGAGCTGTTTTTT. Residues: CASRSGGVSSGELFF.

The V gene is TRBV12-2, the J gene TRBJ2-4; the table's D call of TRBD2 was not tested on the DNA. TRBV12-2 is listed as a pseudogene. This CDR3 region has 16 residues. The CDR3 loop reads CASRFGGDPAKNIQYF. The CDR3 DNA reads as TGTGCAAGTCGCTTTGGAGGAGATCCAGCCAAAAACATTCAGTACTTC.

This clone was seen only once. This sequence joins TRBV10-3 and TRBJ2-5; TRBD1 agrees at 8 bases. Per germline, CDR1 ENHRY and CDR2 SYGVKD. Trimming removed 4 bases from V and 4 bases from J; junction bases left unmatched: 5. This CDR3 is 14 amino acids long. This CDR3 is CAISVGQGVETQYF. Written as DNA, the CDR3 is TGTGCCATCAGTGTAGGACAGGGCGTAGAGACCCAGTACTTC.